The present entry profiles one T cell receptor (beta chain) with its context. It lacks a known antigen. One base away there is no much larger clone; base qualities are not given. The cohort consisted of 600 or so healthy bone marrow donors. At the time of sampling, every cohort member was nominally healthy, though immune exposures that went unrecorded were likely present. The donor was CMV seronegative and was included in the group of a few hundred seronegative cohort members. Every donor gave a peripheral blood sample, and the peripheral blood mononuclear cells from that sample were used for TCR beta sequencing. The Qiagen DNeasy Blood Extraction Kit was used to extract genomic DNA from the blood cell samples. The CDR3 runs 15 amino acids, cysteine and phenylalanine included. CDR3 DNA only is kept here, 45 bases in frame from base 1. V was cut back by 4 bases and J by 3 bases, leaving a gap of 15 bases between them. CDR1 is given as SGHDN and CDR2 as FVKESK, both from the germline V gene.

This entry is derived from a study of cytomegalovirus exposure and HLA in healthy donors (dated by TCRdb to the late 2010s). About the full investigation: An earlier analysis of some 620 of the donors reported 250 to 300 Gb of sequence data and 117 million unique TCR beta sequences obtained from about 170 million T cells. Roughly 300 gigabases of sequencing data and roughly 90 million unique TCR sequences were included in an early release covering roughly 600 HLA-typed donors. The genetic ancestry cluster associated with self-reported Caucasian donors included 70% to 85% of the 398 genotyped donors. The study was designed to test whether signatures of past pathogen exposure could be identified by cataloging public T cell receptors. The study used immunosequencing to profile the T cell repertoires of about 670 subjects and linked those repertoires to cytomegalovirus serostatus. Along with the roughly 700-subject first cohort, a separate validation cohort of about 110 different subjects was used. To predict cytomegalovirus infection status, the study combined high-throughput TCR immunosequencing, statistical association of individual TCRs with disease status, and machine learning. In a later analysis, previously published TCR beta repertoires from 666 donors were re-analyzed and high-resolution HLA genotyping was added so that TCR occurrence patterns could be studied. In the later analysis, no new phenotypic data were used to find candidate immune exposures; instead, reliance was placed on TCR beta sequences and their occurrence across donors. An earlier analysis of 500 to 750 of the donors applied high-throughput TCR beta sequencing to assess whether each TCR beta V gene segment acted as functional or pseudogenic. Alongside the repertoire data, information on donor age, sex, ethnicity and CMV serostatus was compiled. Genome-wide SNP genotypes for about 65% of the roughly 670 donors were used in a later genetic analysis, which treated that subset as a discovery cohort. All discovery cohort repertoires had been generated using a single sequencing platform. Class I and class II HLA loci were covered by the typing at four-digit resolution. Typing coverage varied by locus: roughly 629-640 donors for A, B, C, DRB1 and DQB1; more than 500 for DQA1; about 590 for DPA1; approximately 470 for DPB1. Roughly 5 DR-DQ haplotypes were handled as single units for association and clustering because linkage in the cohort was strong. Among roughly 400 genotyped donors of the cohort, an average of approximately 240,000 unique TCR beta nucleotide sequences was sequenced per donor, of which about 18% were non-productive.

Results the study describes overall, beyond this receptor: Immune exposure information for the cohort was limited to CMV serostatus. Compared with the 666-donor mean, donors in an Asian-associated ancestry cluster had fewer N-insertions in productive TCRs, according to a later genetic analysis. A later analysis found that most CMV-associated TCR beta chains appeared HLA-restricted, with HLA associations seemingly driven largely by CMV exposure. The classifier was reported to diagnose cytomegalovirus status with high specificity and sensitivity in both the original and validation cohorts. Because counts were too low, around 17 rarely observed V segments, including chromosome 9 orphons, were left out of the earlier analysis of several hundred of the donors. Roughly uniform sequencing depth across donors was assumed in presence/absence analyses, although this assumption may not hold. In a later analysis, HLA-associated TCR beta chains showed more clonal expansion and lower generation probabilities than non-associated chains that were equally common. A further reported finding was that TCR beta sequences accurately predicted the HLA-A and HLA-B alleles for most subjects in the first cohort. Most TCR sequences were seen in very few donors, while some public TCRs were found in many individuals. A cluster of highly shared sequence variants was judged likely to represent a technical artifact of the sequencing pipeline. The study listed approximately 160 TCR beta chains as associated with cytomegalovirus. Because HLA typing was missing for some donors at each locus, association tests included only the typed subset. When HLA alleles, especially DR and DQ, strongly co-occurred, TCR associations were difficult to assign to individual alleles. According to a later analysis, TCR association rates differed among HLA loci, with DRB1 alleles showing the most associated TCRs and HLA-C alleles showing the fewest. Several of the top co-occurrence clusters appeared to be linked to parvovirus B19, influenza, CMV and Epstein-Barr virus, according to a later analysis. A few of the identified cytomegalovirus-associated TCR beta chains were confirmed in vitro to be specific for cytomegalovirus antigens. Correlated functional status among segregating V segments might be attributable to linkage disequilibrium, but an unknown experimental factor could not be ruled out. Only TCR beta chains were sequenced in this cohort, and the absence of alpha or paired-chain data limited detectable features. The 87-base-pair reads could not distinguish some IMGT-functional V segments, including TRBV6-2 and TRBV6-3, so those segments were excluded. A later analysis associated about 16,000 TCR beta sequences with specific HLA alleles at a false discovery rate of 0.05. Broadly in line with IMGT annotations, most TCR beta V segments showed up in productive rearrangements about 90% or about 30% of the time in an earlier analysis of 587 of the donors. In a later genetic analysis, a missense DCLRE1C variant was associated with V-gene and J-gene trimming of TCR beta chains, and the association was replicated in an independent cohort. According to the authors, the approach could potentially be generalized to other disease states and immunological phenotypes.

The library was built by means of the immunoSEQ multiplex PCR assay. For the multiplex PCR, a mixture combining 60 forward primers for TCR Vbeta segments and 13 reverse primers for TCR Jbeta segments was used. A multiplex PCR assay on genomic DNA amplified the CDR3 region of rearranged TCR beta genes. On the Illumina HiSeq System, the amplified TCR beta libraries were sequenced as 87-base-pair reads. The source study handled its data this way. In a later analysis, tens of millions of unique TCR beta chains were counted across the 500 to 850 repertoires, and roughly 10 million of these chains were shared by at least two donors. A nearest-neighbor algorithm error-corrected the raw reads and collapsed the reads into unique sequences, merging closely related sequences to remove PCR and sequencing errors. CDR3 sequences were aligned to IMGT reference sequences to assign V, D and J gene segments. For a sequence to be retained, a match of at least six nucleotides was required to both a V gene segment and a J gene segment. Rearrangements were classified as productive when the CDR3 lacked stop codons and remained in frame with V and J, and all other rearrangements were classified as non-productive. Following IMGT convention, CDR3 was defined as the stretch from the second conserved V-encoded cysteine up to the conserved J-encoded phenylalanine. The earlier analysis of 500 to 600 of the donors excluded sequences that lacked an unambiguous match to a single V gene segment. An earlier analysis of some 610 of the donors called V segments functional above 56.7% productive rearrangements and segregating when the between-donor standard deviation exceeded 5%. A statistical classification framework was built for diagnosing cytomegalovirus status from the catalog of TCR beta chain sequences. In a later analysis, TCR nucleotide sequences were compared against IMGT/GENE-DB human TR gene sequences so that V and J genes could be assigned. The TCRdist pipeline was used in a later analysis to assign CDR3 sequences and most-parsimonious VDJ recombination scenarios. In a later analysis, each TCR beta chain was defined by its CDR3 amino acid sequence together with its V-gene family, and reads without a unique V-gene family were excluded. To address suspected cross-contamination and a sequencing artifact, a later analysis removed over 500 highly shared, low-generation-probability nucleotide sequences. In a later analysis, a clonal expansion index was calculated for each public chain from normalized within-repertoire ranks of inferred template counts. In a later analysis, generation probabilities were computed using a VDJ recombination model fitted to out-of-frame rearrangements, and the results were checked against IGoR. In a later analysis, TCR-TCR, TCR-HLA and TCR-CMV co-occurrence was scored with hypergeometric tests, and a repertoire-size bias correction was applied to TCR pairs. To estimate false discovery rates, a later analysis permuted the HLA or CMV assignments 20 times. A later analysis grouped co-occurring TCRs with DBSCAN, adding TCRdist sequence similarity when clustering within HLA-allele-positive subsets. Repertoires with fewer than 30,000 or more than 120,000 public chains were left out of co-occurrence clustering, as were a few repertoires with anomalous nucleotide sharing. Held by TCRdb, this immuneACCESS table contains in-frame sequences only and omits some clones. Under half of the omission traces to an unresolved V gene where checked; the cause of the rest is unknown. V and J calls and clone size follow that table, whereas D and trimming were derived from the DNA. This sample comprises about 190,000 clones, over 80% of them detected only once. The ten largest clones capture around 1.6% of the sample.

The V and J genes are TRBV14 and TRBJ1-2; a weak D assignment points to TRBD1 (6 bases agree). The sequence was obtained from a man aged 50-60 years in good health and CMV-seronegative. Sequencing input: PBMCs. This receptor has the CDR3 CASSLAGARDYGYTF. The sequence in DNA is TGTGCCAGCAGCCTTGCAGGGGCCCGCGACTATGGCTACACCTTC.